This T cell receptor beta chain is drawn from a study of OX40 agonist ivuxolimab in advanced cancers. Whole-study context: At doses from 0.01 to 10 mg/kg, patients were given intravenous ivuxolimab every 2 weeks.

This table comes from immunoSEQ multiplex PCR, and its TCRdb copy is limited to in-frame clones, with some not included. In the table there are 55,000 to 75,000 clones, roughly four fifths of which are singletons. As to this clone: What it binds is not known.

The length of the CDR3 is 15 residues. Germline V gives CDR1 LGHNA, CDR2 YNFKEQ. The V gene end was trimmed by 4 bases and the J gene end by 5 bases; junction bases not matched to a gene: 6. Study results and limitations: The investigators did not determine what antigen specificity the expanded peripheral T cells had. The mean number of expanded clones was higher in CD8+ T cells than in CD4+. Near-lowest levels of clonal expansion characterized partial responders at 0.1-3.0 mg/kg.

The starting material was CD4+ or CD8+ T cells sorted from blood, obtained in a trial of the OX40 agonist ivuxolimab. The sequence was obtained from an adult with an advanced solid tumor such as melanoma, head and neck, liver or kidney cancer. The chain has TRBV4-2 and TRBJ2-5, with TRBD1 matching over 11 bases. The CDR3 region is CASSPGQGALETQYF. CDR3 in DNA: TGTGCCAGCAGCCCAGGACAGGGGGCTTTGGAGACCCAGTACTTC.